Shown below are 11 T cell receptor beta chains from a single sample sequenced in a study of blood T cell repertoires in COVID-19. Assay used: immunoSEQ multiplex PCR; TCRdb lists only in-frame clones, some missing. The data contain approximately 280,000 clones, around 90% of them singletons. The sequencing sample was made of peripheral blood. All receptors derive from a woman aged 25-40 years with COVID-19, enrolled during active disease.

This chain links TRBV5-4 with TRBJ2-7, with D perhaps matching TRBD2 (6 bases). The germline CDR1 and CDR2 sequences are SGHNT and YYREEE (reference sequence). The CDR3 spans 14 residues. V lost 0 bases and J 2 bases, leaving 9 bases between the germline ends. The CDR3 region is CASSLGGNPYEQYF. The CDR3, as DNA: TGTGCCAGCAGCTTGGGCGGGAACCCCTACGAGCAGTACTTC. Together with reference TRBV5-4 and TRBJ2-7, the CDR3 gives the full variable domain: ETGVTQSPTHLIKTRGQQVTLRCSSQSGHNTVSWYQQALGQGPQFIFQYYREEENGRGNFPPRFSGLQFPNYSSELNVNALELDDSALYLCASSLGGNPYEQYFGPGTRLTVT.

The chain links TRBV7-9 to TRBJ1-4; possible D gene TRBD1, 5 bases. CDR3 length: 14 residues. Germline values: CDR1 SEHNR, CDR2 FQNEAQ (reference sequence). Deletions cut 5 bases from V and 3 bases from J, with 10 bases between. Written as DNA, the CDR3 is TGTGCCAGCAGCCAGGGCTCGGCTAATGAAAAACTGTTTTTT. This encodes CASSQGSANEKLFF.

The V call is TRBV5-1, the J call TRBJ1-6; no clear D. V lost 5 bases and J lost 2, with 11 bases in between. The CDR3 sequence is 15 residues long. Germline values: CDR1 SGHRS, CDR2 YFSETQ. CDR3 loop: CASRPPGAYNSPLHF. The CDR3, as DNA: TGCGCCAGCAGGCCACCCGGAGCCTATAATTCACCCCTCCACTTT.

V and J are TRBV7-9 and TRBJ2-7; tentatively, D is TRBD1 (7 bases). Trimming took 5 bases from V and 0 from J, leaving 17 bases between them. Germline lookup yields CDR1 SEHNR and CDR2 FQNEAQ (reference sequence). The CDR3 consists of 16 residues. CDR3 in amino acids: CASSDQGGRSSYEQYF. The CDR3 DNA follows: TGTGCCAGCAGCGATCAGGGGGGTAGGAGCTCCTACGAGCAGTACTTC.

This chain connects TRBV4-3 to TRBJ1-2; no clear D. V was pared by 0 bases and J by 3 bases, with 8 bases between. Germline V CDR1 and CDR2: LGHNA, YSLEER. The CDR3 has 14 amino acids. Written as DNA, the CDR3 is TGCGCCAGCAGCCAAGATAAGCAGGACTATGGCTACACCTTC. Translating it yields CASSQDKQDYGYTF.

The V call is TRBV7-9, the J call TRBJ2-5, with 8 bases identical to TRBD1. The germline V gene has CDR1 SEHNR and CDR2 FQNEAQ (reference sequence). The CDR3 is made up of 14 amino acids. The V and J ends lost 5 bases and 2 bases, in that order; junction bases with no gene match: 4. The CDR3 DNA follows: TGTGCCAGCAGCGCGTACAGGGGGCAAGAGACCCAGTACTTC. As protein: CASSAYRGQETQYF.

This clone was recorded once. Other DNA sequences in the same sample also yield this CDR3. The chain uses TRBV7-9 and TRBJ2-3; 7 bases are shared with TRBD1. Germline V gene sequence: CDR1 SEHNR, CDR2 FQNEAQ (reference sequence). The CDR3 totals 14 residues. Trimming cost V 6 bases and J 0 bases; bases outside gene matches: 3. CDR3 amino acids: CASSLQGSTDTQYF. The CDR3 region has the DNA TGTGCCAGCAGTTTACAGGGGAGCACAGATACGCAGTATTTT. The full variable domain, completed using reference TRBV7-9 and TRBJ2-3, is DTGVSQNPRHKITKRGQNVTFRCDPISEHNRLYWYRQTLGQGPEFLTYFQNEAQLEKSRLLSDRFSAERPKGSFSTLEIQRTEQGDSAMYLCASSLQGSTDTQYFGPGTRLTVL.

The chain has TRBV2 and TRBJ1-5; tentatively, D is TRBD1 (6 bases). The V end was cut by 5 bases, the J end by 0 bases, with 11 bases between. Germline-derived CDR1 and CDR2 are SNHLY and FYNNEI. The CDR3 contains 15 residues. In DNA, the CDR3 is TGTGCCAGCAGTCGAGACAGGAATAGCAATCAGCCCCAGCATTTT. This translates into CASSRDRNSNQPQHF.

The V and J genes are TRBV6-5 and TRBJ2-2; 7 bases match TRBD1. After removal of 4 bases from V and 2 bases from J, the junction contained 7 bases not matched to a gene. CDR3 length equals 16 residues. Germline V gives CDR1 MNHEY, CDR2 SVGAGI. The CDR3 sequence: CASSFGRDSNTGELFF. CDR3 in DNA: TGTGCCAGCAGTTTCGGCCGGGACAGTAACACCGGGGAGCTGTTTTTT.

J is TRBJ2-7 and V is TRBV30; 9 bases match TRBD1. The V gene end was trimmed by 4 bases and the J gene end by 6 bases; junction bases not matched to a gene: 13. Germline V gives CDR1 GTSNPN, CDR2 SVGIG (reference sequence). The CDR3 sequence is 15 residues long. The CDR3 loop is CAWNPGTGLVSEQYF. CDR3 bases: TGTGCCTGGAACCCCGGGACAGGGTTAGTTTCCGAGCAGTACTTC.

This sequence joins TRBV28 and TRBJ1-3; D is ambiguous. CDR3 size: 13 residues. The V end was cut by 1 base, the J end by 6 bases, with 7 bases between. Germline V gene sequence: CDR1 MDHEN, CDR2 SYDVKM. Written as DNA, the CDR3 is TGTGCCAGCAGTTTATTAGCAGTAAACACCATATATTTT. It translates to CASSLLAVNTIYF.